A single sample gave rise to the 10 T cell receptor beta chains below, sequenced in a study of blood T cell repertoires in COVID-19 (dated by TCRdb to the early 2020s). Receptors were amplified or captured by the immunoSEQ multiplex PCR assay. Imported from immuneACCESS, the table was reduced by TCRdb to in-frame sequences with V and J called. These copies leave out some clones; in studies compared against another copy, an unresolved V gene accounts for under half, and the cause of the remainder is not known. This sample comprises around 170,000 clones, roughly 78% of them detected only once. Together, the top ten hold about 7% of the sample. The sequenced material came from peripheral blood. The receptors here all came from a man in his 70s with active or convalescent COVID-19.

This chain uses TRBV9 with TRBJ1-3; 9 bases are a match to TRBD1. CDR3 length: 19 amino acids. Germline V lookup: CDR1 SGDLS, CDR2 YYNGEE. Unmatched junction bases numbered 10, after V lost 0 bases and J lost 0 bases. CDR3 in DNA: TGTGCCAGCAGCGTAGGGACAGGGGTTTCGATACCCTCTGGAAACACCATATATTTT. Its translation is CASSVGTGVSIPSGNTIYF.

This clone was found a few times. Other DNA sequences in the same sample also yield this CDR3. The chain couples TRBV7-8 to TRBJ1-2, with D possibly matching TRBD1 (5 bases). The CDR3 runs to 14 residues. V lost 3 bases, J lost 3 bases, and 11 bases lay in between. Germline CDR1 and CDR2: SGHVS and FQNEAQ. DNA of the CDR3: TGTGCCAGCAGCTTGGGGTCGGGGGACTATGGCTACACCTTC. Its protein product is CASSLGSGDYGYTF.

The chain carries TRBV11-2 and TRBJ2-5; D not resolved. There are 16 residues in the CDR3. Germline loops: CDR1 SGHAT, CDR2 FQNNGV. V lost 1 base and J lost 5, with 17 bases in between. The CDR3 DNA reads TGTGCCAGCAGCTTAGGGTACGGTGGTCAAAGCGAGACCCAGTACTTC. It yields the protein CASSLGYGGQSETQYF. Complete variable domain (other parts from reference TRBV11-2 and TRBJ2-5): EAGVAQSPRYKIIEKRQSVAFWCNPISGHATLYWYQQILGQGPKLLIQFQNNGVVDDSQLPKDRFSAERLKGVDSTLKIQPAKLEDSAVYLCASSLGYGGQSETQYFGPGTRLLVL.

The rearrangement links TRBV25-1 to TRBJ1-2; D is possibly TRBD1 (5 bases). Germline V gene data show CDR1 as MGHDK and CDR2 as SYGVNS. The CDR3 contains 14 residues. V lost 4 bases, J lost 8 bases, and 17 bases lay in between. The CDR3 is CASSGIGAGLGYTF. CDR3 nucleotides: TGTGCCAGCAGTGGGATTGGGGCAGGTCTCGGCTACACCTTC.

The chain carries TRBV11-3 and TRBJ2-3, with TRBD2 matching over 16 bases. V shed 4 bases and J 6 bases; nucleotides not matched to a gene: 1. The CDR3 totals 15 residues. CDR1 SGHNT and CDR2 YENEEA come from the germline V gene. As DNA, the CDR3 is TGTGCCAGCAGCTCGGGACTAGCGGGGGGGGATACGCAGTATTTT. It is translated as CASSSGLAGGDTQYF.

This sequence joins TRBV5-1 and TRBJ1-1; the D gene is possibly TRBD1 (6 bases). Trimming left V 2 bases short and J 1 base short, with 9 bases between. The CDR3 is 14 residues long. From germline, CDR1 is SGHRS and CDR2 YFSETQ. The chain's CDR3 is CASSFGTSNTEAFF. The CDR3, as DNA: TGCGCCAGCAGCTTCGGGACATCGAACACTGAAGCTTTCTTT.

This CDR3 reads CSARQGYEQYF. Here the CDR3 DNA reads TGCAGTGCTAGGCAGGGGTACGAGCAGTACTTC. This chain connects TRBV20-1 to TRBJ2-7, with D possibly being TRBD1 (6 bases). Trimming took off 3 bases at V and 4 bases at J, with 7 bases between the two ends. CDR3 size: 11 residues. The germline V gene encodes CDR1 DFQATT and CDR2 SNEGSKA (reference sequence).

CDR3 sequence: CASSQASDTQYF. CDR3 in DNA: TGTGCCAGCAGCCAAGCTAGTGATACGCAGTATTTT. V and J are TRBV3-1 (or the pseudogene TRBV3-2) and TRBJ2-3, with D uncertain. CDR1 and CDR2 (germline): LGHDT, YNNKEL (reference sequence). V was pared by 1 base and J by 6 bases, with 5 bases between. The CDR3 consists of 12 residues.

This chain uses TRBV7-8 with TRBJ1-1; TRBD1 is a possible D gene (5 bases). The V end lost 4 bases, the J end lost 1 base, and 10 bases lay between the germline ends. This CDR3 is built from 14 residues. The germline V gene encodes CDR1 SGHVS and CDR2 FQNEAQ. The CDR3 DNA sequence: TGTGCCAGCAGCTCCTCGACAGAGAACACTGAAGCTTTCTTT. Amino acids: CASSSSTENTEAFF.

This clone came up a few times. This rearrangement joins TRBV2 to TRBJ1-1, with 9 bases fitting TRBD1. The CDR3 runs 17 residues. After removal of 6 bases from V and 3 bases from J, the junction contained 14 bases not matched to a gene. CDR1 and CDR2 (germline): SNHLY, FYNNEI. This CDR3 is CASSPGGQGTGDTEAFF. In DNA form, the CDR3 reads TGTGCCAGCAGCCCCGGAGGACAGGGGACGGGGGACACTGAAGCTTTCTTT.